The 27 T cell receptor beta chains given below trace back to one sample, sequenced in a study of CD8+CD57+ T cells in acquired aplastic anemia. CDR3 and TCR beta VDJ profiling relied on genomic DNA as the template. TCRdb redid the calling of the reads with MiXCR, one entry per CDR3 protein. Of about 160,000 distinct CDR3 sequences listed, approximately 40% are singletons. The specimen sequenced was sorted CD4+, CD8+, or CD8+CD57+ T cells (not recorded which) from PBMCs. The receptor source for this set is a human donor in good health.

The chain carries TRBV24-1 and TRBJ2-3; the D gene is possibly TRBD1 (6 bases). CDR1 is KGHDR, CDR2 SFDVKD, per germline. Trimming removed 5 bases at V and 2 bases at J, with 16 bases between. The CDR3 spans 16 residues. The CDR3 DNA follows: TGTGCCACCAGTGGCTATTCAGGGGATTCCACAGATACGCAGTATTTT. Translating gives CATSGYSGDSTDTQYF.

Comments on this clonotype: This may arise from a read error, as a much more abundant clone is one base away. The rearrangement links TRBV28 to TRBJ1-6; tentative D call: TRBD1 (6 bases). The CDR3 has 15 residues. Germline V CDR1 and CDR2: MDHEN, SYDVKM. Trimming left V 6 bases short and J 3 bases short, with 12 bases between. The CDR3 sequence is CASRPQGGYNSPLHF. The DNA of the CDR3 is TGTGCCAGCAGGCCACAAGGGGGCTATAATTCACCCCTCCACTTT.

Ten or more counts support this clonotype. The chain carries TRBV10-1 and TRBJ1-2; no clear D. Germline CDR1 reads WNHNN; CDR2 reads SYGVQD (reference sequence). This CDR3 region has 13 residues. Trimming cost V 3 bases and J 2 bases, with 7 bases left between them. The CDR3 bases are TGCGCCAGCAGTGAAGGATTGAACTATGGCTACACCTTC. It specifies CASSEGLNYGYTF.

This clonotype was detected only once. J is TRBJ2-2 and V is TRBV18; the D call may be TRBD1 or TRBD2 (5 bases each). The CDR3 sequence is 16 residues long. Germline CDR1 is KGHSH and CDR2 is LQKENI. Trimming pared 0 bases from V and 2 bases from J, leaving 10 bases between. CDR3 loop: CASSPPRGVNTGELFF. CDR3 nucleotides: TGTGCCAGCTCACCACCAAGAGGGGTTAACACCGGGGAGCTGTTTTTT.

This clonotype occurred a few times. The rearrangement uses TRBV11-1 and TRBJ1-1; 7 nucleotides line up with TRBD1. The CDR3 runs 14 residues. The J segment lost 2 bases and the V segment lost 7 bases, leaving 7 bases of the junction unmatched. The V gene's germline CDR1 is SGHAT and CDR2 FQDESV (reference sequence). CDR3 nucleotide sequence: TGTGCCAGCACCCACGGGACAGCTAACACTGAAGCTTTCTTT. This translates into CASTHGTANTEAFF.

This clonotype was seen just once. The genes are TRBV15 and TRBJ1-3; D is undetermined. The CDR3 spans 16 residues. Trimming took 0 bases from V and 4 from J, leaving 13 bases between them. CDR1 and CDR2 from the germline V gene are LNHNV and YYDKDF (reference sequence). CDR3 DNA: TGTGCCACCAGCAGAGATTCGGTGGGTGCCGGAAACACCATATATTTT. Translated: CATSRDSVGAGNTIYF.

This clonotype was seen repeatedly, ten times or more. J is TRBJ1-1 and V is TRBV14; no clear D gene. The CDR3 has 17 amino acids. The germline V gene has CDR1 SGHDN and CDR2 FVKESK. Trimming left V 0 bases short and J 6 bases short, with 20 bases between. CDR3 loop: CASSQDPGFSHGAEAFF. CDR3 nucleotide sequence: TGTGCCAGCAGCCAAGATCCGGGTTTCTCCCACGGGGCTGAAGCTTTCTTT.

The V call is TRBV19, the J call TRBJ1-2; D perhaps matches TRBD1 (5 bases). CDR3 length: 13 amino acids. V lost 3 bases, J lost 4 bases, and 9 bases lay in between. Germline lookup yields CDR1 LNHDA and CDR2 SQIVND (reference sequence). The CDR3 coding sequence is TGTGCCAGTAGTATGGGGACGACCTATGGCTACACCTTC. Translated: CASSMGTTYGYTF.

The sample holds many counts of this clonotype. V gene TRBV12-3 or TRBV12-4 combines with J gene TRBJ2-1; D might be TRBD1 (5 bases). This CDR3 is built from 14 residues. The V and J ends lost 2 bases and 3 bases respectively, with 8 bases between them. The DNA for the CDR3 is TGTGCCAGCAGTTTAAGGGGAAACTACAATGAGCAGTTCTTC. This gives the protein CASSLRGNYNEQFF.

This clonotype was observed many times. The chain is built from TRBV11-2 and TRBJ1-4, with D unresolved. The CDR3 is 12 amino acids. Germline-derived CDR1 and CDR2 are SGHAT and FQNNGV. The V end was cut by 4 bases, the J end by 8 bases, with 8 bases between. CDR3 loop: CASSYSGEKLFF. The CDR3 DNA reads TGTGCCAGCAGCTATAGCGGGGAAAAACTGTTTTTT.

This chain joins TRBV5-1 and TRBJ1-1; a weak D match, TRBD1 (5 bases). The CDR3 length is 14 residues. V lost 2 bases to trimming and J lost 0 bases, with 8 bases between them. Per germline, CDR1 SGHRS and CDR2 YFSETQ. CDR3 protein: CASSFRAVNTEAFF. The CDR3 DNA sequence: TGCGCCAGCAGCTTCAGGGCGGTGAACACTGAAGCTTTCTTT. The variable domain in full, completed from reference TRBV5-1 and TRBJ1-1, reads KAGVTQTPRYLIKTRGQQVTLSCSPISGHRSVSWYQQTPGQGLQFLFEYFSETQRNKGNFPGRFSGRQFSNSRSEMNVSTLELGDSALYLCASSFRAVNTEAFFGQGTRLTVV.

This clonotype was counted at least ten times. The V gene is TRBV2, the J gene TRBJ1-5, with TRBD1 matching over 8 bases. CDR1 is SNHLY, CDR2 FYNNEI, per germline. J lost 7 bases, V lost 10 bases, and 6 bases had no gene match. The CDR3 has 12 residues. The CDR3 here is CATRQGSQPQHF. CDR3 coding DNA: TGTGCCACCAGACAGGGGAGCCAGCCCCAGCATTTT.

This clonotype was recorded a few times. A junction end diverges from the germline sequence, so it may reflect a read error. The chain uses TRBV29-1 and TRBJ1-2; D ambiguous. Germline CDR1 is SQVTM and CDR2 is ANQGSEA. The CDR3 consists of 13 residues. The CDR3 nucleotides are TGCAGCGTAGAAGGAGCGTCTGACTATGGCTACACCTTC. Residues: CSVEGASDYGYTF.

This chain uses TRBV20-1 with TRBJ2-7; the match to TRBD1 covers 7 bases. Germline V gene lookup returns CDR1 DFQATT and CDR2 SNEGSKA (reference sequence). V lost 5 bases, J lost 3 bases, and 10 bases stayed unmatched. There are 14 residues in the CDR3. This CDR3 reads CSAPNRDRLYEQYF. CDR3 coding DNA: TGCAGTGCTCCGAACCGGGACAGACTCTACGAGCAGTACTTC.

This clonotype has just one count. This likely comes from a read error, as the CDR3 has no conserved phenylalanine or tryptophan at its end. The rearrangement uses TRBV18 and TRBJ1-2; D uncertain. The germline V gene has CDR1 KGHSH and CDR2 LQKENI. V lost 6 bases to trimming and J lost 4 bases, with 9 bases between them. This CDR3 is 12 amino acids long. The CDR3 bases are TGTGCCAGCTCCGACGGAAGCTATGGCTACACCTCC. Its protein product is CASSDGSYGYTS.

The chain links TRBV10-3 to TRBJ2-1; D not certain. V shed 2 bases and J shed 3 bases, with 2 bases lying between them. Germline V gene sequence: CDR1 ENHRY, CDR2 SYGVKD. This CDR3 is 12 amino acids long. Here the CDR3 DNA reads TGTGCCATCAGTGAGAGCTACAATGAGCAGTTCTTC. Translation: CAISESYNEQFF.

The V gene is TRBV6-2 or TRBV6-3, the J gene TRBJ1-2; 11 bases are shared with TRBD1. CDR3 length equals 16 residues. V trimming: 2 bases; J trimming: 7 bases; junction bases outside the gene matches: 9. CDR1 and CDR2 from the germline V gene are MNHEY and SVGEGT. The CDR3 sequence: CASSYTSDRGRLGYTF. CDR3 coding DNA: TGTGCCAGCAGTTACACCTCGGACAGGGGGCGTCTTGGCTACACCTTC.

This clonotype was detected a few times. Given a much more abundant clone one base away, this may be a read error. This chain joins TRBV7-2 and TRBJ2-1, with TRBD2 as a possible D gene (6 bases). This CDR3 comprises 11 residues. Per the germline V gene, CDR1 is SGHTA and CDR2 is FQGNSA. The CDR3 sequence is CASSYLTSGLF. The CDR3 DNA reads as TGTGCCAGCAGCTACTTAACCAGCGGGCTCTTC.

This clonotype was counted many times. The V call is TRBV7-2, the J call TRBJ2-3, with TRBD2 matching 8 bases. In germline, CDR1 is SGHTA, CDR2 FQGNSA. V was pared by 3 bases and J by 4 bases, with 9 bases of the junction left unmatched. The CDR3 has 16 residues. The CDR3 sequence is CASSFLGLEFADTQYF. The CDR3 DNA is TGTGCCAGCAGCTTCCTGGGACTAGAGTTCGCAGATACGCAGTATTTT.

This clonotype was seen many times. This chain joins TRBV14 and TRBJ1-2, with D perhaps TRBD1 (6 bases). Trimming stripped 0 bases from V and 1 base from J, with 9 bases between. CDR1 and CDR2 (germline): SGHDN, FVKESK. The CDR3 consists of 15 residues. The CDR3: CASSQDPGHNYGYTF. The CDR3, as DNA: TGTGCCAGCAGCCAAGATCCGGGACATAACTATGGCTACACCTTC.

This clonotype was recorded many times. V and J are TRBV12-3 or TRBV12-4 and TRBJ1-2; TRBD1 agrees at 7 bases. Trimming at V came to 4 bases and at J to 8 bases, leaving 10 bases not matched to a gene. The CDR3 is made up of 14 amino acids. The CDR3 here is CASSSAGQLIGYTF. CDR3 nucleotides: TGTGCCAGCAGTTCAGCGGGACAGTTAATCGGCTACACCTTC.

This rearrangement joins TRBV10-3 to TRBJ2-7; unclear D gene. The V and J ends lost 0 bases and 10 bases respectively, with 13 bases between them. Looked up from germline, CDR1 is ENHRY and CDR2 is SYGVKD. The CDR3 spans 13 residues. DNA for the CDR3: TGTGCCATCAGTGAGTCTTTAAATCACCCCCAGTACTTC. As protein: CAISESLNHPQYF.

This clonotype was observed at least ten times. V is TRBV10-1 and J is TRBJ2-5; possible D gene TRBD2, 7 bases. Germline V gives CDR1 WNHNN, CDR2 SYGVQD (reference sequence). Trimming left V 3 bases short and J 5 bases short, with 13 bases between. The CDR3 has 14 amino acids. CDR3 coding DNA: TGCGCCAGCAGTGAAGGGGGGGCTGGGGAGACCCAGTACTTC. Amino acids: CASSEGGAGETQYF.

The chain uses TRBV12-3 or TRBV12-4 and TRBJ1-2, with D uncertain. This CDR3 is built from 13 residues. Trimming removed 3 bases from V and 3 bases from J, with 8 bases in between. Here the CDR3 reads CASSFHKDYGYTF. The CDR3 DNA follows: TGTGCCAGCAGTTTTCACAAGGACTATGGCTACACCTTC.

This clonotype came up a few times. The chain uses TRBV7-2 and TRBJ2-7; D remains unclear. From germline, CDR1 is SGHTA and CDR2 FQGNSA. Trimming removed 3 bases from V and 1 base from J, with 7 bases in between. CDR3 length: 13 residues. The CDR3 DNA reads as TGTGCCAGCAGCTTTGCGCGGTCCTACGAGCAGTACTTC. The encoded protein is CASSFARSYEQYF.

The chain has TRBV12-5 and TRBJ2-1; D call uncertain. The CDR3 runs to 15 residues. CDR1 is LGHNT, CDR2 FRNRAP, per germline. With 3 bases removed from V and 0 bases from J, the gap between germline ends came to 9 bases. The CDR3 here is CASGLGSSSYNEQFF. The CDR3 DNA reads TGTGCTAGTGGTTTAGGCAGTAGCTCCTACAATGAGCAGTTCTTC.

The rearrangement links TRBV29-1 to TRBJ1-6; D perhaps matches TRBD1 (5 bases). CDR3 size: 12 residues. CDR1 is SQVTM and CDR2 is ANQGSEA in the germline V gene. Trimming cost V 8 bases and J 7 bases, with 12 bases left between them. The CDR3 protein is CSPGGVNSPLHF. Here the CDR3 DNA reads TGCAGCCCCGGAGGGGTAAATTCACCCCTCCACTTT.